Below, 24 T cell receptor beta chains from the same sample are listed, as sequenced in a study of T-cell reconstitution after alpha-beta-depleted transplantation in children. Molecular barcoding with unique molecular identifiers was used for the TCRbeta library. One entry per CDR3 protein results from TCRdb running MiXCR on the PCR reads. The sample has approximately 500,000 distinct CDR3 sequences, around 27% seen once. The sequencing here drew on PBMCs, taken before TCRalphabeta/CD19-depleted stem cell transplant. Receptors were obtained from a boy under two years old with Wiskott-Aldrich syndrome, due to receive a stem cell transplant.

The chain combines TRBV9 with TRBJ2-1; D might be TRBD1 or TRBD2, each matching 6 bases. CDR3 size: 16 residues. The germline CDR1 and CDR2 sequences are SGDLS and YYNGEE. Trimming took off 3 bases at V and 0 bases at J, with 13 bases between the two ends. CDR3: CASSAGAIVSYNEQFF. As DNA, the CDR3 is TGTGCCAGCAGCGCGGGGGCGATCGTCTCCTACAATGAGCAGTTCTTC.

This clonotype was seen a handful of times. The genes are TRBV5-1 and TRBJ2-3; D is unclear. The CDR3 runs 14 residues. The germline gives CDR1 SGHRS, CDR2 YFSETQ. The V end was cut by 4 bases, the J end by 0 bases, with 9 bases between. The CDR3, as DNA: TGCGCCAGCAGCGTCCGGAGTAGCACAGATACGCAGTATTTT. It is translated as CASSVRSSTDTQYF.

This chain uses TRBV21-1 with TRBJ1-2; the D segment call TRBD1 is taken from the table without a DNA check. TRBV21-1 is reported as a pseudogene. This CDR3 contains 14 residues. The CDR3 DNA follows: TGTGCCAGCCCGAGGACACGGACGGGCTATGGCTACACCTTC. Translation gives CASPRTRTGYGYTF.

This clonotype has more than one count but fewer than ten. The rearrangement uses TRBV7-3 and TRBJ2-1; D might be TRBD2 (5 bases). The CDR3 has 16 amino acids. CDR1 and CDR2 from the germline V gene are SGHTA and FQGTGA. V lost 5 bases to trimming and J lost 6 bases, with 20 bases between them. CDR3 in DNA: TGTGCCAGCAGCCCCACTCTTGGCCGAGGGATCAATGAGCAGTTCTTC. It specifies CASSPTLGRGINEQFF.

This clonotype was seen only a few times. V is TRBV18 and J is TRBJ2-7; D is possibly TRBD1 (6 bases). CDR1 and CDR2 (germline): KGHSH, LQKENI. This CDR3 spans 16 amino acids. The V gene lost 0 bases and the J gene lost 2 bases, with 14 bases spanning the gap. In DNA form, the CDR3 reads TGTGCCAGCTCACCACCGGCCAGGGGTAACCCCTACGAGCAGTACTTC. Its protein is CASSPPARGNPYEQYF.

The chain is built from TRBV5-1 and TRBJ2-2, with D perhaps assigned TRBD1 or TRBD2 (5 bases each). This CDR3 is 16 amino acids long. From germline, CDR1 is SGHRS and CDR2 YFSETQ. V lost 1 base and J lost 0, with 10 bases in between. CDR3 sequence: CASSLRGDSNTGELFF. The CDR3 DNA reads TGCGCCAGCAGCTTGCGGGGCGACTCGAACACCGGGGAGCTGTTTTTT.

The CDR3 nucleotides are TGTGCCACGAGGTCGAGGAGTTTATCTAATGAAAAACTGTTTTTT. It codes for CATRSRSLSNEKLFF. The chain employs TRBV10-3 and TRBJ1-4, with D unresolved. Germline CDR1 and CDR2: ENHRY and SYGVKD. This CDR3 is 15 amino acids long. With 10 bases removed from V and 3 bases from J, the gap between germline ends came to 18 bases.

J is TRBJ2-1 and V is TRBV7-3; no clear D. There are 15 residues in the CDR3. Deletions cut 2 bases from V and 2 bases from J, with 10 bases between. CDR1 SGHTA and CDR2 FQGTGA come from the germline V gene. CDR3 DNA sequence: TGTGCCAGCAGCTTATCCGGAGAGCCCTACAATGAGCAGTTCTTC. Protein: CASSLSGEPYNEQFF.

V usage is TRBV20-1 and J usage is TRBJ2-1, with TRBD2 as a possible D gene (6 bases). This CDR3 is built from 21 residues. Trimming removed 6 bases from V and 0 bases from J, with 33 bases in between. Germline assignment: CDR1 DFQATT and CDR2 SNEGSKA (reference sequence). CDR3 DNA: TGCAGTGCCCCCGCCCCCGGCGGGAAAGTACTCGCGAGGGGCTCCTACAATGAGCAGTTCTTC. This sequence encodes CSAPAPGGKVLARGSYNEQFF.

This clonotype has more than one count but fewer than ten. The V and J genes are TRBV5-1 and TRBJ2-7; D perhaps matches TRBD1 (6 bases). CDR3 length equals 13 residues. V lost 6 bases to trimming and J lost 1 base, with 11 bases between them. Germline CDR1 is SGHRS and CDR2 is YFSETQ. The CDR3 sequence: CASKDRTSYEQYF. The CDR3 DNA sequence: TGCGCCAGCAAAGACAGGACGTCCTACGAGCAGTACTTC.

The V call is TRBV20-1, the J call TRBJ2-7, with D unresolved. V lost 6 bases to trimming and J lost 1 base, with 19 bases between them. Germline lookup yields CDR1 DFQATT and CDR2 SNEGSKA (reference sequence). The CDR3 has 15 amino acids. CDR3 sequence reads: CSAVAPRAGSYEQYF. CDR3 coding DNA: TGCAGTGCCGTAGCCCCGCGCGCCGGGTCCTACGAGCAGTACTTC.

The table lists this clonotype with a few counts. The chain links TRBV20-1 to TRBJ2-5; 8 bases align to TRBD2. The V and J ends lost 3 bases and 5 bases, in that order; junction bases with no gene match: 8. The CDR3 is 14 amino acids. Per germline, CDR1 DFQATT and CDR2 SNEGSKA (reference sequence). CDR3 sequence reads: CSASTSGEGETQYF. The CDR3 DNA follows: TGCAGTGCTAGCACTAGCGGAGAGGGTGAGACCCAGTACTTC.

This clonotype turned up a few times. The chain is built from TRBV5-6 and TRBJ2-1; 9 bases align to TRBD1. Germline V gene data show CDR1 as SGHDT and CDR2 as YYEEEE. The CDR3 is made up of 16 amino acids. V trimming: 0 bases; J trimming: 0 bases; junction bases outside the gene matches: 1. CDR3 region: CASSLGDRVSYNEQFF. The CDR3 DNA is TGTGCCAGCAGCTTGGGGGACAGGGTCTCCTACAATGAGCAGTTCTTC.

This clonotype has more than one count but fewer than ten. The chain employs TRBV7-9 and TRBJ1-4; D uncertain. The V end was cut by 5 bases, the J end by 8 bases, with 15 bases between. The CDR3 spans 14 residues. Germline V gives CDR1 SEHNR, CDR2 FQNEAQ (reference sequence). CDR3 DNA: TGTGCCAGCAGCCGCGATCTTGTCGGGGAAAAACTGTTTTTT. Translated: CASSRDLVGEKLFF.

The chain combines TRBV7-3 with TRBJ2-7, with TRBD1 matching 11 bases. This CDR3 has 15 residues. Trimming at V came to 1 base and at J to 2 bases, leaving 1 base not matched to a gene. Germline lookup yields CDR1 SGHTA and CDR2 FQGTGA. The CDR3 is CASSLMGQGAYEQYF. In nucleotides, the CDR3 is TGTGCCAGCAGCTTAATGGGACAGGGGGCCTACGAGCAGTACTTC.

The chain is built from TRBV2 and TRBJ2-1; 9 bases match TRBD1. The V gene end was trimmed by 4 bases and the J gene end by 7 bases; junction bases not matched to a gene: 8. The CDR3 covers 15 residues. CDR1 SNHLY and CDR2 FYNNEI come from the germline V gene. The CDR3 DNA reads TGTGCCAGCAGTGCACCGGGACAGGGATTGAATGAGCAGTTCTTC. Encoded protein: CASSAPGQGLNEQFF.

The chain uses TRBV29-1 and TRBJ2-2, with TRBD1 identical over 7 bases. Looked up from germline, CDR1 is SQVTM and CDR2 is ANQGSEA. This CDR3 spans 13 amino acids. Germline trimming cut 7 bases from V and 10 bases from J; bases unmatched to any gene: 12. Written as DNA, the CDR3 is TGCAGCGGGGTATCCAGGGGGTCCGTGGAGCTGTTTTTT. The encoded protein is CSGVSRGSVELFF.

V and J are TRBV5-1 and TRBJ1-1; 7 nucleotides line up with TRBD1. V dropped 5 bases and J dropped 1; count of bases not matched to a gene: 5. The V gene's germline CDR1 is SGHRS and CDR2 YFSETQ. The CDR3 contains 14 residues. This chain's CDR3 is CASRTTGRNTEAFF. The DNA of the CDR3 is TGCGCCAGCAGGACGACAGGGAGGAACACTGAAGCTTTCTTT.

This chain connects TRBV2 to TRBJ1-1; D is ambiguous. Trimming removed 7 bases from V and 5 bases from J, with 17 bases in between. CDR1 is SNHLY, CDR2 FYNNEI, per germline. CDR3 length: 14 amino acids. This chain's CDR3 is CASKVSQRGTEAFF. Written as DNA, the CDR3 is TGTGCCAGCAAAGTGTCCCAGAGAGGGACTGAAGCTTTCTTT.

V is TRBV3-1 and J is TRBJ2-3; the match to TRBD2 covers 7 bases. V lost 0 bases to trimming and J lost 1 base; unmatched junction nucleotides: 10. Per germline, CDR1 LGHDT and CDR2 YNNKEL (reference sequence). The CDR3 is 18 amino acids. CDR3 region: CASSQEVWLAEGTDTQYF. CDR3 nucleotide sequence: TGTGCCAGCAGCCAAGAGGTATGGCTAGCGGAGGGCACAGATACGCAGTATTTT.

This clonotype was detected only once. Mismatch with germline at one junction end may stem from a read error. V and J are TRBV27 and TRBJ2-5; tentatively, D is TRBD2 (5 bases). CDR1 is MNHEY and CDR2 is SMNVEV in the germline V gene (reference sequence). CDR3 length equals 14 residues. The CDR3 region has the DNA TGTGCCAGCAGCCTTGTGGGCCACGGGGAGAACCAGTACTTC. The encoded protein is CASSLVGHGENQYF.

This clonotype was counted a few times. The CDR3 DNA reads as TGTGCCATCAGTACGGGGGACGGGGGCTGGACTGAAGCTTTCTTT. Translation: CAISTGDGGWTEAFF. The chain employs TRBV10-3 and TRBJ1-1, with D perhaps TRBD1 (6 bases). Germline CDR1 reads ENHRY; CDR2 reads SYGVKD. The ends were cut back, 5 bases at V and 5 bases at J, with 18 bases in the middle. The CDR3 is 15 residues long.

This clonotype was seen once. This CDR3 reads CSARVLAGNTGELFF. CDR3 DNA: TGCAGTGCTAGAGTTCTAGCGGGTAACACCGGGGAGCTGTTTTTT. The rearrangement joins TRBV20-1 to TRBJ2-2; 8 bases line up with TRBD2. Per the germline V gene, CDR1 is DFQATT and CDR2 is SNEGSKA (reference sequence). The CDR3 runs 15 residues. Trimming took 1 base from V and 2 from J; bases not matched to a gene: 3.

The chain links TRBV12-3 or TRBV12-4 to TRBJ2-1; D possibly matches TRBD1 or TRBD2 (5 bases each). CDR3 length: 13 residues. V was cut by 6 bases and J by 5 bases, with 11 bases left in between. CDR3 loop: CASSRGRDNEQFF. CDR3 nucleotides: TGTGCCAGCAGCCGGGGCCGGGACAATGAGCAGTTCTTC.